Below are 25 T cell receptor beta chains sequenced from a single sample in a study of tumor-infiltrating lymphocytes in primary liver carcinoma. TCR beta cDNA was reverse-transcribed from approximately 0.45 ug of total RNA. The reaction used a constant-region primer and ProtoScript II reverse transcriptase. Library construction for TCR beta comprised three nested multiplex PCR rounds performed with slightly modified ARM-PCR. In the first two PCR rounds, TRBV1-TRBV30 forward primers were paired with a C-beta reverse primer, and each round lasted roughly 10 cycles. TCRdb recomputed calls from the multiplex PCR reads with MiXCR, one row per CDR3 protein. Of 90,000 to 110,000 distinct CDR3 sequences listed, 80% to 85% are singletons. The study co-extracted DNA and RNA from around 20-30 mg of unsorted bulk tissue. The sample was liver tumor tissue from sampling region 3. Indicated subset: tumor region T3, left-lateral pole. All receptors derive from a middle-aged man with primary liver carcinoma and hepatitis B virus infection.

As regards this clonotype: One end of the junction fails to match germline, which may point to a read error. This rearrangement joins TRBV6-1 to TRBJ1-1; 8 nucleotides align to TRBD1. CDR3 size: 14 residues. Germline loops: CDR1 MNHNS, CDR2 SASEGT. CDR3 bases: TGTGCCAGCAATCACGGACAGGGAGACACCGAAGCTTTCTTT. This encodes CASNHGQGDTEAFF.

Turning to this clonotype: At one of its ends the junction is not consistent with the germline gene, which may arise from a read error. The chain couples TRBV10-1 to TRBJ2-1; perhaps TRBD2 as D (5 bases). Germline CDR1 and CDR2: WNHNN and SYGVQD (reference sequence). The CDR3 runs to 13 residues. The DNA of the CDR3 is TGCTCCAGTAGTGACCTTCTAGCTAATGAGCAGTTCTTC. Translation: CSSSDLLANEQFF.

This clonotype came up once. This CDR3 fails to terminate in the conserved phenylalanine or tryptophan, so it likely reflects a read error. V gene TRBV4-3 combines with J gene TRBJ1-4; 10 bases map to TRBD1. Germline lookup yields CDR1 LGHNA and CDR2 YSLEER. This CDR3 is 14 amino acids long. The CDR3 reads CASSRGQGGEKLFI. CDR3 in DNA: TGCGCTAGCAGCCGCGGACAGGGGGGAGAAAAACTGTTTATT.

This clonotype was observed a single time. V is TRBV12-3 or TRBV12-4 and J is TRBJ2-1, with 7 positions matching TRBD2. V shed 7 bases, J shed 7 bases, and the junction held 13 bases outside the gene matches. The CDR3 is made up of 15 amino acids. Here the CDR3 DNA reads TGTGCCAGCATCCTCAACGGGGAGGGCTATAATGAGCAGTTCTTC. This sequence encodes CASILNGEGYNEQFF.

This rearrangement joins TRBV6-2 or TRBV6-3 to TRBJ2-7; 9 bases fit TRBD1. The CDR3 consists of 13 residues. Germline V gene data show CDR1 as MNHEY and CDR2 as SVGEGT. Trimming cost V 6 bases and J 6 bases; bases outside gene matches: 6. The CDR3 DNA follows: TGTGCCAGCAGCCTCCGGGACAGGGCCGAGCAGTACTTC. Protein: CASSLRDRAEQYF.

CDR3 region: CASNDTREETQYF. In DNA, the CDR3 is TGCGCCAGCAATGATACCAGGGAGGAGACCCAGTACTTC. This sequence joins TRBV10-2 and TRBJ2-5; either TRBD1 or TRBD2 may fit D (5 bases each). This CDR3 has 13 residues. Germline assignment: CDR1 WSHSY and CDR2 SAAADI. The germline V and J ends were trimmed by 7 bases and 5 bases, with 14 bases remaining between them.

This clonotype was detected ten times or more. The V and J genes are TRBV5-8 and TRBJ2-2; the match to TRBD1 covers 11 bases. This CDR3 spans 15 amino acids. Per germline, CDR1 SGHTS and CDR2 YDEGEE. The J segment lost 5 bases and the V segment lost 4 bases, leaving 4 bases of the junction unmatched. The CDR3 sequence: CASSEDRGQTGELFF. The CDR3 bases are TGTGCCAGCAGCGAGGACAGGGGGCAAACCGGGGAGCTGTTTTTT.

Remarks on this clonotype: An end of the junction does not agree with germline; a read error may underlie this. The genes are TRBV6-1 and TRBJ2-7, with TRBD2 matching 7 bases. Germline V CDR1 and CDR2: MNHNS, SASEGT. This CDR3 contains 13 residues. The CDR3 loop reads CANSESGDYEQYF. The CDR3 coding sequence is TGTGCCAACAGTGAGAGCGGGGACTACGAGCAATACTTC.

This clonotype has just one count. At one of its ends the junction is not consistent with the germline gene, which may arise from a read error. This chain links TRBV29-1 with TRBJ2-3; D is unresolved. CDR1 is SQVTM, CDR2 ANQGSEA, per germline. The CDR3 consists of 16 residues. The CDR3 nucleotides are TGCAGCGTCGCTGGAGTGGACGGGCGTAGCATAGATACGCAGTGTTTT. It specifies CSVAGVDGRSIDTQCF.

This clonotype has only one observation. The conserved closing phenylalanine or tryptophan is absent in this CDR3, likely reflecting a read error. J is TRBJ1-5 and V is TRBV6-1; D remains ambiguous. Germline CDR1 reads MNHNS; CDR2 reads SASEGT. This CDR3 contains 15 residues. The germline V and J ends were trimmed by 4 bases and 0 bases, with 10 bases remaining between them. The CDR3 here is CASSGNSFSNQPQHL. CDR3 nucleotides: TGTGCCAGCAGTGGGAACAGCTTTAGCAATCAGCCCCAGCATCTT.

V is TRBV6-2 or TRBV6-3 and J is TRBJ2-7; D unresolved. Germline values: CDR1 MNHEY, CDR2 SVGEGT. The ends were cut back, 4 bases at V and 12 bases at J, with 19 bases in the middle. The CDR3 contains 13 residues. CDR3 nucleotide sequence: TGTGCCAGCAGTTGCGAGGTACCCTACGAACCGTACTTC. It is translated as CASSCEVPYEPYF.

As concerns this clonotype: Relative to the germline gene, one junction end is altered; a read error may explain this. The V call is TRBV7-8, the J call TRBJ2-4; tentative D call: TRBD2 (5 bases). The CDR3 is made up of 15 amino acids. The germline CDR1 and CDR2 sequences are SGHVS and FQNEAQ. The CDR3 sequence: CAILGSNGGKNNQYF. For the CDR3, the DNA is TGTGCCATTTTGGGTTCGAATGGAGGCAAAAACAATCAGTACTTC.

This clonotype occurred many times. This rearrangement joins TRBV4-2 to TRBJ2-1, with a possible D match to TRBD2 (6 bases). The CDR3 has 17 amino acids. Germline CDR1 reads LGHNA; CDR2 reads YNFKEQ. With 1 base removed from V and 0 bases from J, the gap between germline ends came to 13 bases. The CDR3 DNA reads as TGTGCCAGCAGCCAAGGCGGTAGCGGAGACTCCTACAATGAGCAGTTCTTC. Translated, it gives CASSQGGSGDSYNEQFF.

To note about this clonotype: A much larger clone is a single base away; this may be a read error. This chain uses TRBV30 with TRBJ2-2, with D tentatively TRBD2 (5 bases). Germline V CDR1 and CDR2: GTSNPN, SVGIG (reference sequence). The CDR3 sequence is 14 residues long. CDR3 loop: CTWSVVPGKGELFF. CDR3 coding DNA: TGTACCTGGAGTGTAGTCCCCGGGAAAGGGGAGCTGTTTTTT.

A single count supports this clonotype. The germline gene is not matched at one end of the junction; a read error may be the cause. The rearrangement links TRBV11-1 to TRBJ2-4; TRBD2 aligns across 13 bases. Germline lookup yields CDR1 SGHAT and CDR2 FQDESV (reference sequence). The CDR3 has 17 amino acids. The DNA of the CDR3 is TGTGCCAGCACCCCTCCCGGGACTAGCGGGACCAATAACATTCAGTACTTC. This gives the protein CASTPPGTSGTNNIQYF.

The CDR3 DNA is TGCAGCGTATACATAGCGGGAGGGTCTTACACGGACTCCTACGAGCAGTACTTC. This codes for CSVYIAGGSYTDSYEQYF. V and J are TRBV29-1 and TRBJ2-7; 11 bases agree with TRBD2. V was clipped by 6 bases and J by 0 bases; unmatched bases: 16. Germline V gene sequence: CDR1 SQVTM, CDR2 ANQGSEA. This CDR3 comprises 18 residues.

A note on this clonotype: An end of the junction differs from the germline gene, which may be a read error. This chain links TRBV4-2 with TRBJ2-2; D may correspond to TRBD1 or TRBD2 (5 bases each). CDR1 is LGHNA, CDR2 YNFKEQ, per germline. The CDR3 is made up of 15 amino acids. The CDR3: CAGSQTRGTTGELFF. The CDR3 nucleotides read TGTGCCGGCAGCCAAACCCGGGGCACAACGGGGGAGCTGTTTTTT.

This clonotype occurred a few times. It is likely a read error, because the conserved phenylalanine at the end of the CDR3 is missing. The J gene is TRBJ2-5, the V gene TRBV6-5, with D maybe TRBD1 (6 bases). Looked up from germline, CDR1 is MNHEY and CDR2 is SVGAGI. The CDR3 contains 12 residues. V lost 9 bases and J 5 bases, leaving 13 bases between the germline ends. For the CDR3, the DNA is TGTGCCAGTAGCTCCCAGGGGGAGACCCAGTACTTA. It yields the protein CASSSQGETQYL.

V is TRBV28 and J is TRBJ2-7, with 9 nucleotides matching TRBD2. With 6 bases clipped from V and 13 bases from J, the junction kept 19 bases outside the gene matches. CDR1 and CDR2 from the germline V gene are MDHEN and SYDVKM. There are 15 residues in the CDR3. CDR3 region: CASSLTSGSSYEHYF. CDR3 nucleotide sequence: TGTGCCAGCAGCCTGACTAGCGGAAGCTCCTACGAACATTACTTC.

On this clonotype: At one end the junction does not follow the germline gene, possibly because of a read error. The gene calls are TRBV2 and TRBJ2-1, with 12 bases fitting TRBD2. Looked up from germline, CDR1 is SNHLY and CDR2 is FYNNEI. CDR3 length equals 15 residues. The CDR3 region is CVSRRTSGNYNEQFF. The CDR3 bases are TGTGTCAGCAGAAGGACTAGCGGGAACTACAATGAGCAGTTCTTC.

Remarks on this clonotype: The germline gene is not matched at one end of the junction; a read error may be the cause. The rearrangement joins TRBV4-1 to TRBJ2-1; maybe TRBD2 (5 bases). Germline CDR1 and CDR2: MGHRA and YSYEKL. The CDR3 sequence is 18 residues long. CDR3 in DNA: TGCGCCAGCAGCCAAGATCCCCAACGAGGTCCCACCTACAATGAGCGGTCCTTC. Amino acid sequence: CASSQDPQRGPTYNERSF.

To note about this clonotype: At one boundary the junction diverges from the germline segment, which might be a read error. The V call is TRBV4-2, the J call TRBJ2-5; D possibly corresponds to TRBD2 (6 bases). The germline V gene has CDR1 LGHNA and CDR2 YNFKEQ. The CDR3 spans 16 residues. The CDR3 loop is CASSQDGTGSQETQYF. CDR3 in DNA: TGTGCCAGCAGTCAAGACGGGACCGGGAGCCAAGAGACCCAGTACTTC.

For this clonotype: One end of the junction is discordant with germline, which a read error may explain. The chain uses TRBV11-2 and TRBJ2-2, with 7 bases that match TRBD2. Germline loops: CDR1 SGHAT, CDR2 FQNNGV. This CDR3 spans 16 amino acids. The CDR3: CGTSRAGKQNIGELFF. CDR3 bases: TGTGGCACCAGCCGAGCGGGGAAACAGAACATCGGGGAGCTGTTTTTT.

Comment on this clonotype: One junction end does not reproduce the germline sequence, and a read error may be involved. This rearrangement joins TRBV12-3 or TRBV12-4 to TRBJ2-1, with 9 bases that match TRBD1. CDR3 size: 16 residues. CDR3 sequence: CASRPRTGAPYDEQFF. The CDR3 DNA is TGTGCCAGCAGACCCAGGACAGGGGCGCCCTACGATGAGCAGTTCTTC.

The chain is built from TRBV5-1 and TRBJ1-2; 7 bases match TRBD1. Germline loops: CDR1 SGHRS, CDR2 YFSETQ. The CDR3 runs 14 residues. Germline trimming cut 8 bases from V and 6 bases from J; bases unmatched to any gene: 13. In DNA form, the CDR3 reads TGCGCCAGGAGCCCTTGGACAGGAGGCGATGGCTACACCTTC. Translating gives CARSPWTGGDGYTF.